A single sample gave rise to the 23 T cell receptor beta chains below, sequenced in a study of breast tumors, draining lymph nodes, adjacent tissues. A single record per CDR3 protein comes from TCRdb applying MiXCR to the multiplex PCR reads. Found here are approximately 63,000 distinct CDR3 sequences, roughly 59% of them singletons; the top ten hold around a fifth. The sequenced sample consisted of breast tumor tissue. All receptors come from a female donor with breast cancer. Some clones in this sample may be carry-over from other donors' samples.

CDR3 nucleotide sequence: TGCAGTGCTAGAGATACGCTAGCGGGAGGGCCCGGGGATCAGCCCCAGCATTTT. Its protein is CSARDTLAGGPGDQPQHF. The rearrangement joins TRBV20-1 to TRBJ1-5; D is unclear. The CDR3 sequence is 18 residues long. Germline values: CDR1 DFQATT, CDR2 SNEGSKA (reference sequence). The V gene lost 0 bases and the J gene lost 5 bases, with 23 bases spanning the gap.

This clonotype came up a few times. The chain couples TRBV29-1 to TRBJ2-2, with TRBD1 matching 9 bases. Per germline, CDR1 SQVTM and CDR2 ANQGSEA. Trimming cost V 4 bases and J 5 bases; bases outside gene matches: 14. The CDR3 has 17 amino acids. CDR3 region: CSVAVAPGTGRTGELFF. The CDR3 nucleotides read TGCAGCGTTGCAGTTGCCCCTGGGACAGGGAGGACCGGGGAGCTGTTTTTT.

The chain carries TRBV7-9 and TRBJ2-6, with D perhaps matching TRBD1 or TRBD2 (5 bases each). The CDR3 sequence is 15 residues long. V was trimmed by 9 bases and J by 1 base, leaving 13 bases between them. Germline loops: CDR1 SEHNR, CDR2 FQNEAQ (reference sequence). The CDR3 is CASSPGASGANVLTF. CDR3 bases: TGTGCCAGTTCGCCCGGGGCTTCTGGGGCCAACGTCCTGACTTTC.

V is TRBV29-1 and J is TRBJ1-4; no clear D gene. The CDR3 totals 11 residues. The germline V and J ends were trimmed by 4 bases and 8 bases, with 8 bases remaining between them. Germline loops: CDR1 SQVTM, CDR2 ANQGSEA. The DNA for the CDR3 is TGCAGCGTTGTCTCCAGGGAAAAACTGTTTTTT. This translates into CSVVSREKLFF.

The chain carries TRBV19 and TRBJ1-4; D is ambiguous. Per the germline V gene, CDR1 is LNHDA and CDR2 is SQIVND (reference sequence). The V end was cut by 3 bases, the J end by 8 bases, with 10 bases between. The CDR3 has 13 amino acids. The CDR3 DNA sequence: TGTGCCAGTAGTATTCTACGGCCGGAAAAACTGTTTTTT. It codes for CASSILRPEKLFF. Drawing the rest from reference TRBV19 and TRBJ1-4, the complete variable domain is DGGITQSPKYLFRKEGQNVTLSCEQNLNHDAMYWYRQDPGQGLRLIYYSQIVNDFQKGDIAEGYSVSREKKESFPLTVTSAQKNPTAFYLCASSILRPEKLFFGSGTQLSVL.

This clonotype was seen a few times. A much larger clone lies one base from this, so it may be a read error. The V and J genes are TRBV20-1 and TRBJ1-1; D not certain. This CDR3 is 15 amino acids long. Trimming shortened V by 0 bases and J by 4 bases, and 15 bases separated the two germline ends. Per the germline V gene, CDR1 is DFQATT and CDR2 is SNEGSKA (reference sequence). The CDR3 spells CSARDVAGLTTEAFF. For the CDR3, the DNA is TGCAGTGCTAGAGATGTGGCAGGCTTGACCACTGAAGCTTTCTTT.

This clonotype was observed at least ten times. CDR3 residues: CASSGQYNEQFF. The CDR3 nucleotides read TGTGCCAGCTCTGGTCAGTACAATGAGCAGTTCTTC. The chain employs TRBV12-3 or TRBV12-4 and TRBJ2-1; D is undetermined. The CDR3 is 12 amino acids. V gave up 8 bases and J gave up 4 bases, with 9 bases separating them.

Written as DNA, the CDR3 is TGCAGTGCTAGACAGGTGGGCAGTCAGCCCCAGCATTTT. This sequence encodes CSARQVGSQPQHF. V is TRBV20-1 and J is TRBJ1-5; D not resolved. There are 13 residues in the CDR3. The germline V gene has CDR1 DFQATT and CDR2 SNEGSKA (reference sequence). Trimming left V 2 bases short and J 6 bases short, with 11 bases between.

The V gene is TRBV20-1, the J gene TRBJ2-2; D unclear. The CDR3 length is 11 residues. The germline V gene encodes CDR1 DFQATT and CDR2 SNEGSKA (reference sequence). The ends were cut back, 1 base at V and 5 bases at J, with 2 bases in the middle. This CDR3 is CSARATGELFF. CDR3 coding DNA: TGCAGTGCTAGAGCAACCGGGGAGCTGTTTTTT.

This clonotype was counted ten times or more. This chain links TRBV24-1 with TRBJ2-3, with 11 bases matching TRBD1. This CDR3 is 16 amino acids long. The germline CDR1 and CDR2 sequences are KGHDR and SFDVKD. J was trimmed by 6 bases and V by 4 bases; bases with no gene match: 8. CDR3 sequence reads: CATSDRTGGVRDTQYF. The CDR3 DNA reads as TGTGCCACCAGTGACAGGACAGGGGGCGTCCGGGATACGCAGTATTTT.

This clonotype was detected a few times. The V and J genes are TRBV29-1 and TRBJ2-1; 11 bases map to TRBD2. Per the germline V gene, CDR1 is SQVTM and CDR2 is ANQGSEA. Trimming removed 3 bases from V and 6 bases from J; junction bases left unmatched: 13. The CDR3 extends over 17 amino acids. The DNA of the CDR3 is TGCAGCGTTGACCCTTACCAGACTAGCGGGGCTTTCAATGAGCAGTTCTTC. It specifies CSVDPYQTSGAFNEQFF.

This chain connects TRBV20-1 to TRBJ2-5; 10 bases are a match to TRBD2. Germline V gene lookup returns CDR1 DFQATT and CDR2 SNEGSKA (reference sequence). V gave up 4 bases and J gave up 5 bases; unmatched junction bases: 7. The CDR3 has 14 amino acids. CDR3 in amino acids: CSAKQPGLAETQYF. The CDR3, as DNA: TGCAGTGCTAAACAGCCGGGACTAGCGGAGACCCAGTACTTC.

This clonotype has a count of ten or more. The rearrangement links TRBV18 to TRBJ2-7; TRBD1 might be the D (6 bases). Trimming took 3 bases from V and 5 from J, leaving 20 bases between them. The germline V gene has CDR1 KGHSH and CDR2 LQKENI. The CDR3 contains 16 residues. CDR3 DNA sequence: TGTGCCAGCTCACCGTTGGACAGATCCACCCCCCACGAGCAGTACTTC. Translated: CASSPLDRSTPHEQYF.

This clonotype was observed at least ten times. The chain joins TRBV19 to TRBJ1-2; D is undetermined. The germline V and J ends were trimmed by 3 bases and 6 bases, with 8 bases remaining between them. This CDR3 spans 12 amino acids. From germline, CDR1 is LNHDA and CDR2 SQIVND (reference sequence). Written as DNA, the CDR3 is TGTGCCAGTAGTATTCACACGGATGGCTACACCTTC. This gives the protein CASSIHTDGYTF.

In its sample, this clonotype was seen many times. V and J are TRBV30 and TRBJ2-2; D might be TRBD2 (7 bases). The CDR3 has 15 amino acids. Germline lookup yields CDR1 GTSNPN and CDR2 SVGIG (reference sequence). V gave up 0 bases and J gave up 5 bases, with 13 bases separating them. In nucleotides, the CDR3 is TGTGCCTGGAGTGTATTGGGAGGGGGAACCGGGGAGCTGTTTTTT. Its protein product is CAWSVLGGGTGELFF.

This clonotype showed up many times. A clone one base away is much larger, so this may be a read error. V is TRBV20-1 and J is TRBJ2-7; 13 positions match TRBD2. The germline V gene has CDR1 DFQATT and CDR2 SNEGSKA (reference sequence). The V segment lost 5 bases and the J segment 1 base; nucleotides outside the gene matches: 8. The CDR3 totals 16 residues. CDR3 bases: TGCAGTGCTCCGGCGGGGACTAGCGGGGCTTCCTACGAGCAGTACTTC. Protein sequence: CSAPAGTSGASYEQYF.

CDR3 in DNA: TGTGCCAGCAGCTCAGGGACAGGGGGCAGCAAGACCCAGTACTTC. It codes for CASSSGTGGSKTQYF. This chain links TRBV11-2 with TRBJ2-5; 12 bases align to TRBD1. V trimming: 4 bases; J trimming: 6 bases; junction bases outside the gene matches: 6. The CDR3 spans 15 residues. Germline lookup yields CDR1 SGHAT and CDR2 FQNNGV.

The chain recombines TRBV15 with TRBJ1-5, with D unclear. The germline gives CDR1 LNHNV, CDR2 YYDKDF (reference sequence). The CDR3 is 16 residues long. V lost 5 bases, J lost 0 bases, and 14 bases lay in between. The CDR3 loop reads CATSSEAGYSNQPQHF. CDR3 coding DNA: TGTGCCACCAGCTCCGAGGCCGGTTATAGCAATCAGCCCCAGCATTTT.

This clonotype was recorded a few times. The junction and the germline gene differ at one end; a read error may be behind it. The rearrangement joins TRBV20-1 to TRBJ2-3, with D uncertain. The germline V gene encodes CDR1 DFQATT and CDR2 SNEGSKA (reference sequence). This CDR3 contains 11 residues. CDR3 nucleotides: TGCAGTCTTAGGTTCACAGATACGCAGTCCTTT. It is translated as CSLRFTDTQSF.

Turning to this clonotype: This may stem from a read error, because a much larger clone lies one nucleotide away. V gene TRBV5-6 combines with J gene TRBJ2-7; the D gene is possibly TRBD2 (6 bases). The CDR3 has 17 amino acids. Per the germline V gene, CDR1 is SGHDT and CDR2 is YYEEEE. V lost 1 base to trimming and J lost 0 bases, with 17 bases between them. The CDR3 here is CASSLYSALAFSYEQYF. CDR3 in DNA: TGTGCCAGCAGCTTGTATTCGGCACTAGCATTCTCCTACGAGCAGTACTTC.

V usage is TRBV7-3 and J usage is TRBJ2-1, with a tentative D call TRBD1 (5 bases). This CDR3 comprises 15 residues. The germline gives CDR1 SGHTA, CDR2 FQGTGA. V gave up 2 bases and J gave up 7 bases, with 15 bases separating them. The CDR3 DNA follows: TGTGCCAGCAGCTTAGGGCAGGGCTTCTATAATGAGCAGTTCTTC. This encodes CASSLGQGFYNEQFF.

This clonotype was recorded many times. The V gene is TRBV12-3 or TRBV12-4, the J gene TRBJ2-3; possibly TRBD1 for D (6 bases). The CDR3 extends over 15 amino acids. The V gene lost 5 bases and the J gene lost 3 bases, with 15 bases spanning the gap. CDR3 loop: CASSRGHTGTDTQYF. The CDR3 DNA sequence: TGTGCCAGCAGTCGGGGACATACGGGTACAGATACGCAGTATTTT.

The V call is TRBV7-9, the J call TRBJ1-2; D not certain. V gave up 5 bases and J gave up 7 bases, with 11 bases separating them. The CDR3 consists of 12 residues. Germline V gives CDR1 SEHNR, CDR2 FQNEAQ (reference sequence). In nucleotides, the CDR3 is TGTGCCAGCAGCCGAGGAATCTCTGGCTACACCTTC. Its protein product is CASSRGISGYTF.